These 8 T cell receptor beta chains were all obtained from the same sample, sequenced in a study of T cell repertoires in cytomegalovirus infection. TCRdb re-derived calls from the reads in MiXCR, one entry per CDR3 protein. Among nearly 450,000 distinct CDR3 sequences listed, roughly 30% were seen once. Specimen: PBMCs. These receptors were taken from a human donor in good health (CMV status not recorded). Some clones in this sample may be carry-over from other donors' samples.

About this clonotype itself: Here the CDR3 omits its conserved ending phenylalanine or tryptophan, so a read error is the likely source. The limits of the CDR3 on the DNA are not certain, so only TCRdb's listed CDR3 is given. This chain joins TRBV10-3 and TRBJ1-3. Germline CDR1 ENHRY, CDR2 SYGVKD. The CDR3 region is 16 residues in length, termini included. CDR3 region: CAISEAFGQCGNTISC.

This clonotype was detected only a few times. The chain links TRBV7-9 to TRBJ2-7; D possibly matches TRBD1 or TRBD2 (5 bases each). The CDR3 covers 15 residues. CDR1 and CDR2 from the germline V gene are SEHNR and FQNEAQ (reference sequence). V lost 1 base and J lost 6, with 16 bases in between. CDR3 loop: CASSLEPTGAREQYF. The CDR3, as DNA: TGTGCCAGCAGCTTAGAGCCAACCGGGGCGCGCGAGCAGTACTTC.

This clonotype was seen ten or more times. The chain joins TRBV7-9 to TRBJ2-3; D is possibly TRBD2 (6 bases). This CDR3 comprises 17 residues. CDR1 is SEHNR and CDR2 is FQNEAQ in the germline V gene (reference sequence). Trimming left V 5 bases short and J 7 bases short, with 25 bases between. CDR3 sequence: CASSGGQTEPALHTQYF. CDR3 nucleotide sequence: TGTGCCAGCAGCGGAGGGCAGACTGAGCCTGCCCTCCATACGCAGTATTTT.

This chain joins TRBV12-3 or TRBV12-4 and TRBJ1-1; D unclear. V shed 5 bases and J shed 8 bases, with 9 bases lying between them. This CDR3 has 11 residues. DNA for the CDR3: TGTGCCAGCAGTGCGACGGTGGAAGCTTTCTTT. Translating gives CASSATVEAFF.

The rearrangement joins TRBV7-6 to TRBJ1-1; D is unresolved. The CDR3 contains 12 residues. Germline V lookup: CDR1 SGHVS, CDR2 FNYEAQ. Trimming removed 0 bases from V and 11 bases from J, with 10 bases in between. CDR3 sequence (DNA): TGTGCCAGCAGCTTAGCGCTCGGGAGGGCTTTCTTT. Translating it yields CASSLALGRAFF. Complete variable domain (other parts from reference TRBV7-6 and TRBJ1-1): GAGVSQSPRYKVTKRGQDVALRCDPISGHVSLYWYRQALGQGPEFLTYFNYEAQQDKSGLPNDRFSAERPEGSISTLTIQRTEQRDSAMYRCASSLALGRAFFGQGTRLTVV.

The gene calls are TRBV19 and TRBJ2-1; TRBD1 matches at 12 bases. The CDR3 has 16 amino acids. Germline V gene sequence: CDR1 LNHDA, CDR2 SQIVND (reference sequence). The J segment lost 8 bases and the V segment lost 3 bases, leaving 8 bases of the junction unmatched. The CDR3 coding sequence is TGTGCCAGTAGTATTTTGGGGACAGGGGGCATGGATGAGCAGTTCTTC. Amino acid sequence: CASSILGTGGMDEQFF.

V and J are TRBV20-1 and TRBJ2-7, with D possibly matching TRBD1 (7 bases). The germline gives CDR1 DFQATT, CDR2 SNEGSKA (reference sequence). Trimming stripped 0 bases from V and 6 bases from J, with 15 bases between. This CDR3 comprises 14 residues. This CDR3 reads CSARDRQGGFEQYF. The CDR3 DNA reads TGCAGTGCTAGAGATCGCCAGGGGGGTTTCGAGCAGTACTTC.

This clonotype was counted between two and nine times. The chain is built from TRBV20-1 and TRBJ2-1, with 9 nucleotides matching TRBD2. There are 12 residues in the CDR3. Trimming cost V 5 bases and J 9 bases; bases outside gene matches: 5. Germline V gives CDR1 DFQATT, CDR2 SNEGSKA (reference sequence). In nucleotides, the CDR3 is TGCAGTGCTGGGGGACTAGCTGTTGAGCAGTTCTTC. Translation: CSAGGLAVEQFF.